This is a list of T cell receptor beta chains from one sample in a study of T-cell reconstitution after alpha-beta-depleted transplantation in children. TCRdb reprocessed the PCR reads via MiXCR and lists one record per CDR3 protein. The table lists 250,000 to 300,000 distinct CDR3 sequences, roughly 7.8% of them singletons. Material: peripheral blood, obtained 360 days after TCRalphabeta/CD19-depleted stem cell transplant. These receptors came from a female patient aged 2-15 years who had a stem cell transplant for Fanconi anemia, so the T cells may come from the graft donor. Both conserved end residues are part of each CDR3. A D gene is named only where the DNA matches it firmly. Clone size is not always given. Where it is, it says once, few, many or a class for expanded clones.

>TRBJ2-1|TRBV2|NA|many|14
CASSERFTHNEQFF
TGTGCCAGCAGTGAAAGGTTTACCCACAATGAGCAGTTCTTC
>TRBJ2-5|TRBV3-1|NA|NA|14
CASSHSSGSETQYF
TGTGCCAGCAGCCACTCGTCCGGGTCGGAGACCCAGTACTTC
>TRBJ2-1|TRBV6-1|TRBD1|NA|13
CASSVDRGNEQFF
TGTGCCAGCAGTGTAGACAGGGGCAATGAGCAGTTCTTC
>TRBJ2-1|TRBV20-1|TRBD2|few|16
CSARGGAGASYNEQFF
TGCAGTGCTAGGGGGGGAGCGGGGGCGTCCTACAATGAGCAGTTCTTC
>TRBJ2-1|TRBV20-1|NA|few|17
CSARESPAINLYNEQFF
TGCAGTGCTAGAGAAAGCCCAGCGATTAATCTTTACAATGAGCAGTTCTTC
>TRBJ2-1|TRBV5-1|NA|many|13
CASSVSGDTEQFF
TGCGCCAGCAGCGTCTCGGGAGATACTGAGCAGTTCTTC
>TRBJ1-5|TRBV28|NA|many|14
CASSLIGVAQPQHF
TGTGCCAGCAGTTTGATCGGGGTCGCTCAGCCCCAGCATTTT
>TRBJ1-2|TRBV12-3/TRBV12-4|NA|many|16
CASSEALRTYNYGYTF
TGTGCCAGCAGTGAGGCCTTGCGTACCTATAACTATGGCTACACCTTC
>TRBJ2-1|TRBV5-1|TRBD1|many|15
CASSLAQGASNEQFF
TGCGCCAGCAGCTTGGCGCAGGGGGCGAGCAATGAGCAGTTCTTC
>TRBJ1-3|TRBV24-1|NA|many|15
CATSDLSDSGNTIYF
TGTGCCACCAGTGATCTGAGCGACTCTGGAAACACCATATATTTT
>TRBJ1-3|TRBV15|NA|NA|16
CATSVAGGSGQDTIYF
TGTGCCACCAGCGTCGCGGGGGGGAGCGGTCAGGACACCATATATTTT
>TRBJ2-7|TRBV30|NA|NA|12
CAWSVLNYEQYF
TGTGCCTGGAGTGTTCTCAACTACGAGCAGTACTTC
>TRBJ1-5|TRBV20-1|TRBD1|many|14
CSAATGIGNQPQHF
TGCAGTGCTGCGACAGGGATTGGTAATCAGCCCCAGCATTTT
>TRBJ2-5|TRBV25-1|NA|NA|15
CASSRMDGPEETQYF
TGTGCCAGCAGTAGGATGGACGGACCCGAAGAGACCCAGTACTTC
>TRBJ2-2|TRBV20-1|TRBD1|NA|15
CSASRDRGNNGELFF
TGCAGTGCTAGCCGGGACAGGGGGAATAACGGGGAGCTGTTTTTT
>TRBJ2-3|TRBV7-2|NA|many|14
CASSSRLVTDTQYF
TGTGCCAGCAGCTCTAGACTGGTCACAGATACGCAGTATTTT
>TRBJ1-1|TRBV3-1|NA|many|12
CASSHRPTEAFF
TGTGCCAGCAGCCACAGACCTACTGAAGCTTTCTTT
>TRBJ2-5|TRBV18|TRBD1|NA|12
CASSPGTGGKYF
TGTGCCAGCTCACCAGGGACAGGGGGCAAGTACTTC
>TRBJ1-1|TRBV10-2|TRBD1|many|13
CATLTGGGTEAFF
TGCGCCACCCTGACAGGGGGCGGCACTGAAGCTTTCTTT
>TRBJ2-7|TRBV7-2|NA|many|13
CASSLALNYEQYF
TGTGCCAGCAGCTTAGCGTTAAACTACGAGCAGTACTTC
>TRBJ2-1|TRBV4-1|TRBD2|NA|14
CASSLAGGPDEQFF
TGCGCCAGCAGTTTAGCGGGGGGGCCCGATGAGCAGTTCTTC
>TRBJ2-7|TRBV9|NA|many|15
CASSVAGQELYEQYF
TGTGCCAGCAGCGTGGCCGGCCAGGAACTCTACGAGCAGTACTTC
>TRBJ2-2|TRBV29-1|NA|many|11
CSVVSTGELFF
TGCAGCGTAGTTAGCACCGGGGAGCTGTTTTTT
>TRBJ2-5|TRBV5-6|NA|NA|14
CASSLGAPLETQYF
TGTGCCAGCAGCTTGGGGGCACCTTTGGAGACCCAGTACTTC
>TRBJ2-7|TRBV5-8|NA|few|15
CASSLAGSASYEQYF
TGTGCCAGCAGCTTGGCCGGTAGCGCCTCCTACGAGCAGTACTTC
>TRBJ2-1|TRBV28|NA|many|15
CASSLPGDPYNEQFF
TGTGCCAGCAGTTTACCGGGGGACCCCTACAATGAGCAGTTCTTC
>TRBJ1-2|TRBV4-1|TRBD1|NA|14
CASRPTGAYYGYTF
TGCGCCAGCAGACCGACAGGGGCCTATTACGGCTACACCTTC